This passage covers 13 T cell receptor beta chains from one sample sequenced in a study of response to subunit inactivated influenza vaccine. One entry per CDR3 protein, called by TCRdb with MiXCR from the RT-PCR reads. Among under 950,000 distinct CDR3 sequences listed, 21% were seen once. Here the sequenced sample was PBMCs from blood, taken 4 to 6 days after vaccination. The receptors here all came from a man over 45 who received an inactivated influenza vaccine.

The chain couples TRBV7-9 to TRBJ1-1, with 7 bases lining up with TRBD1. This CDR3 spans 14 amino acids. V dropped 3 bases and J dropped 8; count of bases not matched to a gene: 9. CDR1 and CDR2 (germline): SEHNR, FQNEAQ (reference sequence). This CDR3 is CASSFFRGGEEAFF. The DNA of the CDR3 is TGTGCCAGCAGCTTCTTTCGAGGGGGCGAGGAAGCTTTCTTT.

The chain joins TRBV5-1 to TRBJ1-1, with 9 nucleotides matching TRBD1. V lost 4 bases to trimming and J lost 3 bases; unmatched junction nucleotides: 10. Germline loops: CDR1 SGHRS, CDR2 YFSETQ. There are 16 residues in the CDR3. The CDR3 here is CASSTGTGKGYTEAFF. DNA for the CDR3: TGCGCCAGCAGCACCGGGACAGGGAAAGGATACACTGAAGCTTTCTTT. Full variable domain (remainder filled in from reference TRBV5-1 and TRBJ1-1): KAGVTQTPRYLIKTRGQQVTLSCSPISGHRSVSWYQQTPGQGLQFLFEYFSETQRNKGNFPGRFSGRQFSNSRSEMNVSTLELGDSALYLCASSTGTGKGYTEAFFGQGTRLTVV.

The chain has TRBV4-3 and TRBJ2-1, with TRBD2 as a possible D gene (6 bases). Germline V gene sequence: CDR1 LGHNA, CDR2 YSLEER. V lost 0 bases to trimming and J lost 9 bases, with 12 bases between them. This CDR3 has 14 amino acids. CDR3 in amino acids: CASSQDREYGEQFF. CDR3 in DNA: TGCGCCAGCAGCCAAGATCGGGAGTACGGTGAGCAGTTCTTC.

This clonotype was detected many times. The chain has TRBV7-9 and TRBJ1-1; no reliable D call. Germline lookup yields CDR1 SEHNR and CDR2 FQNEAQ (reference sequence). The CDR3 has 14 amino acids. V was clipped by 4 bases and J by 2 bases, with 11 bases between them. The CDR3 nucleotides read TGTGCCAGCAGCTCGACACCCGGTAACACTGAAGCTTTCTTT. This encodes CASSSTPGNTEAFF.

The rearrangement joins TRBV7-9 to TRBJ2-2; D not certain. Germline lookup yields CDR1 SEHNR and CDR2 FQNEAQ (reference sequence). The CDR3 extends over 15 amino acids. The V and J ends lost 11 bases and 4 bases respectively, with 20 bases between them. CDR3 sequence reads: CAGSQREHFTGELFF. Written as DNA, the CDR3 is TGTGCCGGGTCCCAGCGAGAACACTTCACCGGGGAGCTGTTTTTT.

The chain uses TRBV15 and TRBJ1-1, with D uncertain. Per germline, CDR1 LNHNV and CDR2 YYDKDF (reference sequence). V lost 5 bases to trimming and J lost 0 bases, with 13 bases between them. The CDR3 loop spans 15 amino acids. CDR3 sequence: CATSRGGSLNTEAFF. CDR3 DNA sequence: TGTGCCACCAGCCGAGGAGGGAGTCTGAACACTGAAGCTTTCTTT.

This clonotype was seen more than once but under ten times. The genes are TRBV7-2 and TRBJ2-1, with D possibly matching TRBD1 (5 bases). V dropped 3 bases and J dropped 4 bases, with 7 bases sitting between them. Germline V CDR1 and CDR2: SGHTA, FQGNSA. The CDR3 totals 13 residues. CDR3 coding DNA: TGTGCCAGCAGCTTCCACAGGTACAATGAGCAGTTCTTC. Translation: CASSFHRYNEQFF.

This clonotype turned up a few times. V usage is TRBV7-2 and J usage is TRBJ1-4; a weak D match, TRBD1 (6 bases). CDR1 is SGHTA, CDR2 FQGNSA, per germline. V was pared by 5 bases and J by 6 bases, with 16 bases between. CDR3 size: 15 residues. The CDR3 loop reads CASSRRGGADEKLFF. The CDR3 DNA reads TGTGCCAGCAGCCGTCGGGGGGGCGCGGATGAAAAACTGTTTTTT.

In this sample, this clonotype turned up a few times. In DNA form, the CDR3 reads TGTGCCAGCAGTTCCCGGGGGGAAACCTACGAGCAGTACTTC. It codes for CASSSRGETYEQYF. The chain combines TRBV12-3 or TRBV12-4 with TRBJ2-7; TRBD2 agrees at 7 bases. The CDR3 length is 14 residues. The V and J ends lost 4 bases and 2 bases, in that order; junction bases with no gene match: 5.

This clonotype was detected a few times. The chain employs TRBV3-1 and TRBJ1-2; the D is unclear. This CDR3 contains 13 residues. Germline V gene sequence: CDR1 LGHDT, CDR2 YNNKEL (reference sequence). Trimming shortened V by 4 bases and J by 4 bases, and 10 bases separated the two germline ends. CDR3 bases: TGTGCCAGCAGCCTCCTAAGGACCTATGGCTACACCTTC. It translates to CASSLLRTYGYTF.

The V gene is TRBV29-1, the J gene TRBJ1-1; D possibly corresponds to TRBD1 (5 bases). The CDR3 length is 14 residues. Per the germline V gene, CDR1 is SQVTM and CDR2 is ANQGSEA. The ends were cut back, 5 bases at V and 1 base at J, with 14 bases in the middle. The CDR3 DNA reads TGCAGCGTTTTACGTTGGGGGTCGAACACTGAAGCTTTCTTT. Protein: CSVLRWGSNTEAFF.

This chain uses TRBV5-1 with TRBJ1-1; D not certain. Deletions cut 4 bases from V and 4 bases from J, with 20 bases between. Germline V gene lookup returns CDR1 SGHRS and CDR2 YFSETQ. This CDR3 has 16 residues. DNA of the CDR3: TGCGCCAGCAGCATGGGTCGTCTCAGGAGGTTCACTGAAGCTTTCTTT. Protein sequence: CASSMGRLRRFTEAFF.

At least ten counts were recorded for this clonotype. The CDR3 DNA reads TGTGCCAGCAGACGGGGGGGGGAGACCCAGTACTTC. It encodes CASRRGGETQYF. The chain has TRBV6-5 and TRBJ2-5; 8 nucleotides line up with TRBD2. Germline CDR1 and CDR2: MNHEY and SVGAGI. This CDR3 has 12 amino acids. V shed 6 bases, J shed 5 bases, and the junction held 2 bases outside the gene matches.